These T cell receptor beta chains were read from a single sample in a study of T-cell memory formation after mild COVID-19. TCRdb fed the 5' RACE reads into MiXCR, producing one record per CDR3 protein. The sample contains 500,000 to 600,000 distinct CDR3 sequences, more than 15% of which appear only once. Sequenced input: PBMCs or a T cell subset sorted from them (not recorded which). Every receptor here comes from an adult woman who had mild COVID-19 (a few samples of this study predate the infection). Cell type and time point are not known. Both conserved end residues are part of each CDR3. D genes are given only for firm matches. Only part of the rows carry a size: once, few, many, or a class if the clone is expanded.

J gene,CDR3 length,V gene,clone size,D gene,CDR3 protein,CDR3 DNA
TRBJ2-7,17,TRBV18,-,-,CASSPPPPRGWSYEQYF,TGTGCCAGCTCACCACCGCCACCCAGGGGATGGAGCTACGAGCAGTACTTC
TRBJ2-3,16,TRBV4-3,few,-,CASSQGPEGSTDTQYF,TGCGCCAGCAGCCAAGGGCCCGAAGGGAGCACAGATACGCAGTATTTT
TRBJ2-1,13,TRBV19,few,-,CASSIGGRGEQFF,TGTGCCAGTAGTATCGGAGGGAGAGGTGAGCAGTTCTTC
TRBJ2-1,17,TRBV9,-,TRBD1,CASSEGQGVGSYNEQFF,TGTGCCAGCAGCGAAGGACAGGGGGTGGGCTCCTACAATGAGCAGTTCTTC
TRBJ2-7,15,TRBV7-8,few,TRBD2,CASSHPVGGAYEQYF,TGTGCCAGCAGCCATCCGGTGGGGGGGGCCTACGAGCAGTACTTC
TRBJ2-1,17,TRBV4-3,-,TRBD2,CASSQEGTSGRGNEQFF,TGCGCCAGCAGCCAAGAAGGGACTAGCGGGAGAGGGAATGAGCAGTTCTTC
TRBJ2-7,14,TRBV9,few,TRBD2,CASSSSGAALEQYF,TGTGCCAGCAGCTCTAGCGGGGCGGCTCTCGAGCAGTACTTC
TRBJ1-1,14,TRBV7-2,-,-,CASSLVAGTAEAFF,TGTGCCAGCAGCTTAGTGGCAGGGACCGCTGAAGCTTTCTTT
TRBJ2-3,17,TRBV18,once,TRBD1,CASSHKTPGQATDTQYF,TGTGCCAGCTCACATAAAACGCCGGGACAGGCCACAGATACGCAGTATTTT
TRBJ1-2,13,TRBV24-1,-,TRBD1,CATSDLRSRGQNF,TGTGCCACCAGTGATTTGCGTTCGCGGGGACAGAACTTC
TRBJ2-3,14,TRBV12-3/TRBV12-4,few,-,CASSSPLPGDTQYF,TGTGCCAGCAGTTCTCCCCTGCCCGGAGATACGCAGTATTTT
TRBJ1-2,13,TRBV19,-,-,CASSMYQNYGYTF,TGTGCCAGTAGTATGTATCAGAACTATGGCTACACCTTC
TRBJ2-7,14,TRBV7-2,-,-,CASSLSRMDYEQYF,TGTGCCAGCAGCTTATCCAGAATGGACTACGAGCAGTACTTC
TRBJ2-2,13,TRBV20-1,few,-,CSARARNTGELFF,TGCAGTGCTAGAGCTAGGAACACCGGGGAGCTGTTTTTT
TRBJ2-7,15,TRBV5-1,few,TRBD1,CASSVGTGSFYEQYF,TGCGCCAGCAGCGTCGGGACAGGTAGCTTCTACGAGCAGTACTTC
TRBJ2-3,14,TRBV5-4,few,TRBD2,CASSLGDYGDTQYF,TGTGCCAGCAGCTTGGGGGACTATGGTGATACGCAGTATTTT
TRBJ2-7,15,TRBV29-1,-,-,CSVNIQSRFSYEQYF,TGCAGCGTTAATATCCAATCGCGGTTCTCCTACGAGCAGTACTTC
TRBJ2-5,17,TRBV11-2,-,-,CASSFGIGKGGKETQYF,TGTGCCAGCAGCTTCGGGATCGGGAAGGGGGGAAAAGAGACCCAGTACTTC
TRBJ1-4,13,TRBV29-1,-,-,CSVDGQGNEKLFF,TGCAGCGTTGATGGGCAGGGTAACGAAAAACTGTTTTTT
TRBJ2-3,13,TRBV24-1,few,-,CATSRPMVDTQYF,TGTGCCACCAGCCGCCCTATGGTGGATACGCAGTATTTT
TRBJ2-5,14,TRBV7-9,-,-,CASSLPRTKETQYF,TGTGCCAGCAGTCTCCCGCGCACGAAAGAGACCCAGTACTTC
TRBJ1-1,13,TRBV30,-,-,CAWSEDSNTEAFF,TGTGCCTGGAGCGAGGACTCAAACACTGAAGCTTTCTTT
TRBJ2-1,17,TRBV7-8,few,TRBD2,CASFSLGTSGSVGEQFF,TGTGCCAGCTTCAGCCTTGGGACTAGCGGGAGTGTGGGTGAGCAGTTCTTC
TRBJ2-1,15,TRBV12-3/TRBV12-4,-,-,CASSLAFTTYNEQFF,TGTGCCAGCAGTTTGGCCTTTACCACCTACAATGAGCAGTTCTTC
TRBJ2-1,14,TRBV12-3/TRBV12-4,-,TRBD2,CASSLFRGGYEQFF,TGTGCCAGCAGTTTATTTCGGGGGGGATATGAGCAGTTCTTC
TRBJ1-1,12,TRBV27,few,-,CASRGSLTEAFF,TGTGCCAGCAGGGGGTCGCTCACTGAAGCTTTCTTT
TRBJ2-7,13,TRBV4-1,-,-,CASSQDPTYEQYF,TGCGCCAGCAGCCAAGATCCCACCTACGAGCAGTACTTC
TRBJ2-3,16,TRBV3-1,few,-,CASSSVVGGGTDTQYF,TGTGCCAGCAGCTCGGTCGTTGGGGGCGGTACAGATACGCAGTATTTT
TRBJ1-1,16,TRBV5-1,few,TRBD1,CASRGGTGRMNTEAFF,TGCGCCAGCAGGGGGGGGACAGGCCGTATGAACACTGAAGCTTTCTTT
TRBJ1-2,15,TRBV4-2,few,-,CASSQVGEGPFGYTF,TGTGCCAGCAGCCAAGTGGGGGAAGGTCCGTTCGGCTACACCTTC
TRBJ2-1,17,TRBV12-3/TRBV12-4,-,-,CASSLALQGRAYNEQFF,TGTGCCAGCAGTTTAGCCCTCCAAGGTAGGGCTTACAATGAGCAGTTCTTC